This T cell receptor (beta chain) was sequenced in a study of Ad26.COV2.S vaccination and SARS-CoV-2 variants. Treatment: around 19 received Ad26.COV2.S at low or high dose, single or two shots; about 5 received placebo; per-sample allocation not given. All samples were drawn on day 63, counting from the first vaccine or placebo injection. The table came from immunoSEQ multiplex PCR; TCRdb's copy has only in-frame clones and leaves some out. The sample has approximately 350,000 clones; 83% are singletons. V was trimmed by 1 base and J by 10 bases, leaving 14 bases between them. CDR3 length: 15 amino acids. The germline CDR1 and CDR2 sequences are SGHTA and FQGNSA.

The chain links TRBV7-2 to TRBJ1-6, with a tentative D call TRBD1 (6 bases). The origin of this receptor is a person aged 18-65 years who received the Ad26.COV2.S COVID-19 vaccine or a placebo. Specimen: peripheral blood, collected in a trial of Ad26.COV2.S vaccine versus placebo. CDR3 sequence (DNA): TGTGCCAGCAGCTTAGATAGGGGGATACGGTCACCCCTCCACTTT. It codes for CASSLDRGIRSPLHF.